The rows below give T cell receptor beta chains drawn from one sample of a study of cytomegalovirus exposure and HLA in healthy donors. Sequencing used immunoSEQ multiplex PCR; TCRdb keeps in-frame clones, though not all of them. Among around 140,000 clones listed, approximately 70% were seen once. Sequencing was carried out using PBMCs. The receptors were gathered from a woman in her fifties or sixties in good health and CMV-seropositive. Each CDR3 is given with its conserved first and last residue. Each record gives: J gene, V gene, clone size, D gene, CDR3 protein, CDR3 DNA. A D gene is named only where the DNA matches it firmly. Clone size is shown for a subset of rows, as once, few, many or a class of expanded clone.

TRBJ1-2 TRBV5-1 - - CASSLADNYGYTF TGCGCCAGCAGCTTGGCAGATAACTATGGCTACACCTTC
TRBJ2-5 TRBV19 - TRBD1 CASSHMTGSGETQYF TGTGCCAGTAGCCACATGACAGGGTCCGGCGAGACCCAGTACTTC
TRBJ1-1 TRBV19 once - CASSTGSTEAFF TGTGCCAGTAGTACGGGGAGCACTGAAGCTTTCTTT
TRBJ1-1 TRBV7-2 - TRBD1 CASSKGQLNTEAFF TGTGCCAGCAGCAAGGGACAGCTAAACACTGAAGCTTTCTTT
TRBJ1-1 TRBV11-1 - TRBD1 CASSPGTANTEAFF TGTGCCAGCAGCCCCGGGACAGCGAACACTGAAGCTTTCTTT
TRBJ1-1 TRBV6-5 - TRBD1 CASRLSTGANTEAFF TGTGCCAGCAGACTGTCGACAGGGGCGAACACTGAAGCTTTCTTT
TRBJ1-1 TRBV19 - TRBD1 CASSQKGQRITEAFF TGTGCCAGTAGTCAAAAGGGACAGAGGATCACTGAAGCTTTCTTT
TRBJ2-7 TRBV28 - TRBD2 CASSLTSGSHEQYF TGTGCCAGCAGCCTGACTAGCGGGAGCCACGAGCAGTACTTC
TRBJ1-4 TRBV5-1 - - CASSMGGRRGEKLFF TGCGCCAGCAGCATGGGAGGGCGTCGGGGTGAAAAACTGTTTTTT
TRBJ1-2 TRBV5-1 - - CASSLAGGSGYTF TGCGCCAGCAGCTTGGCTGGGGGGTCTGGCTACACCTTC
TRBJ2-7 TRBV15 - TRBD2 CATSSSSGYEQYF TGTGCCACCAGCTCCTCTAGCGGTTACGAGCAGTACTTC
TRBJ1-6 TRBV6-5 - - CASSTRNNSPLHF TGTGCCAGCAGTACTAGGAATAATTCACCCCTCCACTTT
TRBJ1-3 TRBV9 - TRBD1 CASSPQGGLLSGNTIYF TGTGCCAGCAGCCCCCAGGGGGGACTCCTCTCTGGAAACACCATATATTTT
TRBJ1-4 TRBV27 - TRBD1 CASRNRGVVEKLFF TGTGCCAGCAGAAACAGGGGTGTCGTTGAAAAACTGTTTTTT
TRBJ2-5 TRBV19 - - CASSAAGETQYF TGTGCCAGTAGTGCAGCAGGGGAGACCCAGTACTTC
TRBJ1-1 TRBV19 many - CASSIFDRSPEAFF TGTGCCAGTAGTATATTCGACAGGTCCCCTGAAGCTTTCTTT
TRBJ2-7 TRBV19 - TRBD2 CASSTKRTSVYEQYF TGTGCCAGTAGTACCAAGAGGACTAGCGTCTACGAGCAGTACTTC
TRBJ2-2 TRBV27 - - CASSLLVRRNTGELFF TGTGCCAGCAGTTTATTAGTCCGGAGGAACACCGGGGAGCTGTTTTTT
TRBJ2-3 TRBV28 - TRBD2 CASKERGNTDTQYF TGTGCCAGCAAAGAGCGGGGGAACACAGATACGCAGTATTTT
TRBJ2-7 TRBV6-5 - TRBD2 CASSTPGLALGF TGTGCCAGCAGTACGCCGGGACTAGCGTTGGGCTTC
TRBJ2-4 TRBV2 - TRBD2 CASSTQSREGFDLAKNIQYF TGTGCCAGCAGTACACAGTCGCGGGAGGGATTTGATCTAGCCAAAAACATTCAGTACTTC
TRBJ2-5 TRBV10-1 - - CASSDSGLPGTQYF TGCGCCAGCAGTGACTCGGGACTGCCAGGGACCCAGTACTTC